This TCR beta chain was identified in a study of human T cells and chemical hapten exposure. Study observations and caveats: TCRs at a frequency above 1 in 1000 stayed unchanged with DPC sensitization.

This CDR3 spans 11 amino acids. Germline V gene lookup returns CDR1 SQVTM and CDR2 ANQGSEA. Trimming at V came to 6 bases and at J to 4 bases, leaving 2 bases not matched to a gene. Worth noting for this clonotype: No antigen is known for it.

TCRdb redid the calling of the RACE reads with MiXCR, one entry per CDR3 protein. Among 180,000 or so distinct CDR3 sequences listed, around 30% were seen once. Time point denoted: pre-sensitization, week 0. Treatment specified: therapeutic diphenylcyclopropenone sensitization with weekly scalp DPC. Alopecia patients deemed DPC-suitable, aged 18 to 70, excluding pregnancy. The clonotype originates from a woman aged 25 to 39 with alopecia areata. Some clones in this sample may be carry-over from other donors' samples. Sequencing was performed on whole blood, taken in connection with sensitization to the hapten diphenylcyclopropenone (DPC). The V gene is TRBV29-1, the J gene TRBJ1-2; 7 bases match TRBD1. The DNA of the CDR3 is TGCAGCGTAGACAGGGCCTATGGCTACACCTTC. Its translation is CSVDRAYGYTF.